This TCR beta chain comes out of a study of graft-versus-host responses after intestinal transplantation. A note on this clone: The antigen remains unidentified.

Libraries were prepared by immunoSEQ multiplex PCR; TCRdb keeps only in-frame clonotypes and omits some of them. The data show more than 65,000 clones, 94% seen once. The CDR3 is made up of 13 amino acids. Trimming left V 2 bases short and J 7 bases short, with 10 bases between. Germline V CDR1 and CDR2: SGHRS, YFSETQ. The input for sequencing was unstimulated CD8+ T cells sorted from spleen or lymph node cells, taken before intestinal transplant. This chain joins TRBV5-1 and TRBJ2-1; D is undetermined. The TCR sequence derives from a human donor who received an intestinal transplant. This CDR3 is CASSFDPRNEQFF. The DNA of the CDR3 is TGCGCCAGCAGCTTCGACCCACGGAATGAGCAGTTCTTC. The full variable domain, its missing parts supplied by reference TRBV5-1 and TRBJ2-1, is KAGVTQTPRYLIKTRGQQVTLSCSPISGHRSVSWYQQTPGQGLQFLFEYFSETQRNKGNFPGRFSGRQFSNSRSEMNVSTLELGDSALYLCASSFDPRNEQFFGPGTRLTVL.